The 20 T cell receptor beta chains below were found in one sample sequenced in a study of blood T cell repertoires in COVID-19. Generated by immunoSEQ multiplex PCR, the TCRdb table keeps only in-frame clones and is missing some. The sample carries roughly 320,000 clones, more than 85% recorded once. Input material: PBMCs or T cells enriched from blood (not recorded which). The origin of the receptors is a woman aged 30 to 39 who had been exposed to COVID-19.

This chain joins TRBV7-6 and TRBJ2-7, with 9 bases lining up with TRBD2. Germline CDR1 reads SGHVS; CDR2 reads FNYEAQ. This CDR3 is built from 15 residues. V lost 3 bases to trimming and J lost 3 bases; unmatched junction nucleotides: 6. CDR3 loop: CASSLASGEGYEQYF. The CDR3 nucleotides read TGTGCCAGCAGCTTGGCTAGCGGGGAAGGCTACGAGCAGTACTTC.

The chain carries TRBV2 and TRBJ2-4, with no clear D. Looked up from germline, CDR1 is SNHLY and CDR2 is FYNNEI. The CDR3 extends over 13 amino acids. The V end lost 5 bases, the J end lost 8 bases, and 13 bases lay between the germline ends. The CDR3 here is CASSLPGTDIQYF. In nucleotides, the CDR3 is TGTGCCAGCAGTCTCCCGGGTACGGACATTCAGTACTTC.

The rearrangement joins TRBV9 to TRBJ2-3, with 10 bases that match TRBD2. Germline V gives CDR1 SGDLS, CDR2 YYNGEE. After removal of 2 bases from V and 0 bases from J, the junction contained 3 bases not matched to a gene. This CDR3 spans 16 amino acids. The CDR3 DNA reads as TGTGCCAGCAGCGTTAGCGGGGGGACTAGCACAGATACGCAGTATTTT. As protein: CASSVSGGTSTDTQYF.

This clone has just one count. The chain is built from TRBV7-6 and TRBJ1-3; TRBD1 matches at 8 bases. Unmatched junction bases numbered 10, after V lost 3 bases and J lost 3 bases. Germline loops: CDR1 SGHVS, CDR2 FNYEAQ. The CDR3 loop spans 17 amino acids. As DNA, the CDR3 is TGTGCCAGCAGCTTGTGGACAGGGCCTTTCCTTGGAAACACCATATATTTT. Protein sequence: CASSLWTGPFLGNTIYF.

CDR3 in DNA: TGTGCCAGCAGCCAAGACTGGACAGGGGCCTCCTACGAGCAGTACTTC. Translated, it gives CASSQDWTGASYEQYF. This rearrangement joins TRBV4-2 to TRBJ2-7, with 9 bases identical to TRBD1. The germline gives CDR1 LGHNA, CDR2 YNFKEQ. The CDR3 is 16 amino acids. The V gene end was trimmed by 0 bases and the J gene end by 0 bases; junction bases not matched to a gene: 3.

The chain links TRBV5-1 to TRBJ1-4, with D uncertain. V was pared by 4 bases and J by 8 bases, with 12 bases between. Germline CDR1 reads SGHRS; CDR2 reads YFSETQ. This CDR3 has 13 amino acids. CDR3 coding DNA: TGCGCCAGCAGCCCTATCGGAGGAGAAAAACTGTTTTTT. It specifies CASSPIGGEKLFF.

The rearrangement joins TRBV5-4 to TRBJ2-1; 10 bases fit TRBD2. Germline CDR1 is SGHNT and CDR2 is YYREEE (reference sequence). CDR3 length: 17 residues. V was clipped by 3 bases and J by 2 bases; unmatched bases: 8. CDR3 protein: CASSSPAAGGTYNEQFF. The CDR3 DNA follows: TGTGCCAGCAGCTCCCCCGCAGCGGGGGGGACCTACAATGAGCAGTTCTTC.

This chain joins TRBV10-3 and TRBJ2-5; 10 nucleotides line up with TRBD2. V lost 4 bases to trimming and J lost 0 bases; unmatched junction nucleotides: 2. Germline CDR1 and CDR2: ENHRY and SYGVKD. The CDR3 length is 15 residues. The CDR3 DNA follows: TGTGCCATCAGTGGAAGCGGGGGGGACCAAGAGACCCAGTACTTC. Residues: CAISGSGGDQETQYF.

In regard to this clone: The same CDR3 arises from other DNA sequences in this sample as well. The chain combines TRBV18 with TRBJ2-7, with 9 positions matching TRBD1. CDR1 and CDR2 (germline): KGHSH, LQKENI. The CDR3 has 14 amino acids. V was clipped by 2 bases and J by 1 base; unmatched bases: 0. In DNA form, the CDR3 reads TGTGCCAGCTCACCAGACAGGGGGTCCTACGAGCAGTACTTC. Protein product: CASSPDRGSYEQYF.

V and J are TRBV18 and TRBJ1-3; D gene ambiguous. The CDR3 has 15 residues. V dropped 3 bases and J dropped 0 bases, with 9 bases sitting between them. Germline-derived CDR1 and CDR2 are KGHSH and LQKENI. CDR3: CASSPEILSGNTIYF. The DNA of the CDR3 is TGTGCCAGCTCACCCGAGATCCTCTCTGGAAACACCATATATTTT.

V gene TRBV9 combines with J gene TRBJ2-5; D might be TRBD2 (6 bases). The CDR3 has 15 amino acids. Trimming took off 1 base at V and 3 bases at J, with 13 bases between the two ends. Per germline, CDR1 SGDLS and CDR2 YYNGEE. CDR3 residues: CASSVSGVGKETQYF. The DNA of the CDR3 is TGTGCCAGCAGCGTATCGGGGGTGGGAAAAGAGACCCAGTACTTC.

The J gene is TRBJ1-3, the V gene TRBV7-9; TRBD1 agrees at 9 bases. Trimming cost V 5 bases and J 0 bases; bases outside gene matches: 5. This CDR3 has 16 residues. Germline V gene lookup returns CDR1 SEHNR and CDR2 FQNEAQ (reference sequence). The CDR3 DNA sequence: TGTGCCAGCAGCCCTCCGGGACAGGGCTCTGGAAACACCATATATTTT. The encoded protein is CASSPPGQGSGNTIYF.

This sequence joins TRBV11-2 and TRBJ1-4; 7 positions match TRBD1. The CDR3 sequence is 15 residues long. Unmatched junction bases numbered 10, after V lost 5 bases and J lost 7 bases. Germline V lookup: CDR1 SGHAT, CDR2 FQNNGV. CDR3 sequence reads: CASSPVWTGSEKLFF. CDR3 coding DNA: TGTGCCAGCAGCCCCGTCTGGACAGGCAGTGAAAAACTGTTTTTT. Complete variable domain (other parts from reference TRBV11-2 and TRBJ1-4): EAGVAQSPRYKIIEKRQSVAFWCNPISGHATLYWYQQILGQGPKLLIQFQNNGVVDDSQLPKDRFSAERLKGVDSTLKIQPAKLEDSAVYLCASSPVWTGSEKLFFGSGTQLSVL.

Comments on this clone: At one end the junction does not follow the germline gene, possibly because of a read error. The gene calls are TRBV5-1 and TRBJ2-1; 8 bases fit TRBD2. This CDR3 has 12 residues. Germline CDR1 and CDR2: SGHRS and YFSETQ. Written as DNA, the CDR3 is TGCGCCAGCAGCCAGAATAGCGGGGAAAAGATCTTC. Protein: CASSQNSGEKIF.

This clone was observed once. V usage is TRBV11-2 and J usage is TRBJ1-2; possible D gene TRBD1, 6 bases. V was clipped by 3 bases and J by 5 bases, with 13 bases between them. Germline V gene sequence: CDR1 SGHAT, CDR2 FQNNGV. The CDR3 covers 14 residues. CDR3 bases: TGTGCCAGCAGCTTCTCCGCCCAGGGGTATGGCTACACCTTC. Its translation is CASSFSAQGYGYTF.

V gene TRBV11-2 combines with J gene TRBJ2-3; D gene ambiguous. Trimming cost V 2 bases and J 0 bases, with 12 bases left between them. There are 16 residues in the CDR3. Per germline, CDR1 SGHAT and CDR2 FQNNGV. DNA for the CDR3: TGTGCCAGCAGCTTAACCTCCAGGCGAAGCACAGATACGCAGTATTTT. It encodes CASSLTSRRSTDTQYF.

The chain joins TRBV4-3 to TRBJ1-6; D might be TRBD1 (5 bases). The V gene's germline CDR1 is LGHNA and CDR2 YSLEER. The germline V and J ends were trimmed by 3 bases and 9 bases, with 12 bases remaining between them. CDR3 length: 14 residues. The CDR3 loop is CASSQDISGSPLHF. DNA of the CDR3: TGCGCCAGCAGCCAGGACATTTCGGGTTCACCCCTCCACTTT.

The CDR3 region has the DNA TGCGCCAGCAGCTTGGGTTGGAGCCCGGGGAACACTGAAGCTTTCTTT. As protein: CASSLGWSPGNTEAFF. The rearrangement uses TRBV5-1 and TRBJ1-1; D uncertain. The V end lost 0 bases, the J end lost 1 base, and 13 bases lay between the germline ends. CDR3 size: 16 residues. CDR1 is SGHRS, CDR2 YFSETQ, per germline. Filled out from reference TRBV5-1 and TRBJ1-1, the complete variable domain reads KAGVTQTPRYLIKTRGQQVTLSCSPISGHRSVSWYQQTPGQGLQFLFEYFSETQRNKGNFPGRFSGRQFSNSRSEMNVSTLELGDSALYLCASSLGWSPGNTEAFFGQGTRLTVV.

The gene calls are TRBV18 and TRBJ2-7; 9 bases match TRBD1. This CDR3 has 18 amino acids. J gave up 4 bases and V 6 bases, and 19 bases lay outside the gene matches. Germline CDR1 and CDR2: KGHSH and LQKENI. Written as DNA, the CDR3 is TGTGCCAGCTCCTCACTTTCCCTAACCGGGACAGGGAGTTACGAGCAGTACTTC. This gives the protein CASSSLSLTGTGSYEQYF. The whole variable domain, remainder taken from reference TRBV18 and TRBJ2-7, is NAGVMQNPRHLVRRRGQEARLRCSPMKGHSHVYWYRQLPEEGLKFMVYLQKENIIDESGMPKERFSAEFPKEGPSILRIQQVVRGDSAAYFCASSSLSLTGTGSYEQYFGPGTRLTVT.

CDR3 in DNA: TGTGCCAGCAGCCGAGCGACAGGCTACAATGAGCAGTTCTTC. Translating gives CASSRATGYNEQFF. The chain recombines TRBV7-8 with TRBJ2-1, with a weak D call TRBD1 (6 bases). The V gene lost 5 bases and the J gene lost 3 bases, with 11 bases spanning the gap. The germline V gene has CDR1 SGHVS and CDR2 FQNEAQ. This CDR3 has 14 amino acids.